This is a list of T cell receptor beta chains from one sample in a study of shared clonotypes between healthy human individuals. Some clones are missing from TCRdb's copy, which holds only in-frame ones; the method was immunoSEQ multiplex PCR. Among 330,000 or so clones, approximately 79% were seen once, and the ten largest hold around a tenth. The sample consisted of memory CD4+ T cells sorted from blood. Receptors were obtained from a man aged 25 to 40 in good health. The CDR3 runs from the conserved cysteine through the conserved F or W. The order of the fields is J gene, V gene, D gene, clone size, CDR3 DNA, CDR3 protein. A D gene is named only where the DNA matches it firmly. Clone sizes are given selectively: once, few, many, or a class where the clone is expanded.

>TRBJ1-6|TRBV18|.|.
TGTGCCAGCTCACCGGCGGGACGAGGGTATTCACCCCTCCACTTT
CASSPAGRGYSPLHF
>TRBJ2-7|TRBV5-1|.|few
TGCGCCAGCAGCCCGGGGACCCCTAGGTCGGGGTACTTC
CASSPGTPRSGYF
>TRBJ1-2|TRBV19|TRBD1|.
TGTGCCAGTAGTATAGATGGGACAGGAGACGCTAACTATGGCTACACCTTC
CASSIDGTGDANYGYTF
>TRBJ2-2|TRBV5-6|.|few
TGTGCCAGCAGCAAGACAGGCTTCGCCAACACCGGGGAGCTGTTTTTT
CASSKTGFANTGELFF
>TRBJ2-5|TRBV5-4|.|.
TGTGCCAGCAGCTTACAGCCGGGACCGGGAAACTTC
CASSLQPGPGNF
>TRBJ2-3|TRBV11-2|.|.
TGTGCCAGCAGCCGAGACCTTGGTACAGATACGCAGTATTTT
CASSRDLGTDTQYF
>TRBJ2-1|TRBV6-1|TRBD2|.
TGTGCCAGCAGTGTTGCGGGAGGGATGTTCTTC
CASSVAGGMFF
>TRBJ2-7|TRBV5-5|.|.
TGTGCCAGCAGCTGGGGGGACAGCCGGGGCTCCTACGAGCAGTACTTC
CASSWGDSRGSYEQYF
>TRBJ2-1|TRBV7-2|.|.
TGTGCCAGCAGCTTTTCCCGCAATGAGCAGTTCTTC
CASSFSRNEQFF
>TRBJ2-1|TRBV7-8|.|few
TGTGCCAGCAGCTCTGTGAGAGGTGGGTATGAGCAGTTCTTC
CASSSVRGGYEQFF
>TRBJ2-7|TRBV2|.|.
TGTGCCAGCACTATTATGAATATCGCCTACGAGCAGTACTTC
CASTIMNIAYEQYF
>TRBJ2-7|TRBV27|.|.
TGTGCCAGCAGAGTGACCGTCAGTTCCTACGAGCAGTACTTC
CASRVTVSSYEQYF
>TRBJ2-7|TRBV15|TRBD1|once
TGTGCCACCAGCAGAGGGGGACAGGGGGGCGGCGAGCAGTACTTC
CATSRGGQGGGEQYF
>TRBJ1-1|TRBV30|.|.
TGTGCCTGGACCTATCCGCAACAGGGATCTGAAGCTTTCTTT
CAWTYPQQGSEAFF
>TRBJ1-5|TRBV4-2|.|once
TGTGCCAGCAGCCAAGCTCTTACACCTTATAGCAATCAGCCCCAGCATTTT
CASSQALTPYSNQPQHF
>TRBJ2-5|TRBV7-2|TRBD2|.
TGTGCCAGCAGCTCGACTAGCGGGTGGGGGGGAGAGACCCAGTACTTC
CASSSTSGWGGETQYF
>TRBJ2-1|TRBV4-3|TRBD1|.
TGCGCCAGCAGCCAAGTGACAGGGGGCTCCTACAATGAGCAGTTCTTC
CASSQVTGGSYNEQFF
>TRBJ1-2|TRBV10-3|TRBD1|.
TGTGCCATCGTCCCCCGCCCAGGGGGCAACTATGGCTACACCTTC
CAIVPRPGGNYGYTF
>TRBJ1-4|TRBV10-3|TRBD1|.
TGTGCCATCAGAAGACAGGGCTCCGGAGAAAAACTGTTTTTT
CAIRRQGSGEKLFF
>TRBJ2-1|TRBV2|TRBD1|.
TGTGCCAGCAACAGGGGGACCGATAATGAGCAGTTCTTC
CASNRGTDNEQFF
>TRBJ2-7|TRBV11-1|.|.
TGTGCCAGCAGCCCCCAGGGGGGGTACTCCTACGAGCAGTACTTC
CASSPQGGYSYEQYF
>TRBJ2-3|TRBV5-1|TRBD2|.
TGCGCCGTTGAACTAGCGGGAGCCCCAGATACGCAGTATTTT
CAVELAGAPDTQYF
>TRBJ2-5|TRBV10-3|TRBD2|few
TGTGCCATCGGCGGGACTAGCAAGGGAGAGACCCAGTACTTC
CAIGGTSKGETQYF
>TRBJ2-1|TRBV10-3|TRBD1|.
TGTGCCATCAGTGAGGGGGCGGGACAGGGGGCGTATGAGCAGTTCTTC
CAISEGAGQGAYEQFF
>TRBJ1-1|TRBV6-4|.|.
TGTGCCAGCAGTGACTCGTCAAGGGGGACTGAAGCTTTCTTT
CASSDSSRGTEAFF
>TRBJ2-7|TRBV27|.|.
TGTGCCAGCAGGCCAATGCCCGGTCCCTCCTACGAGCAGTACTTC
CASRPMPGPSYEQYF
>TRBJ1-5|TRBV25-1|.|many
TGTGCCAGCAGTGGCCCTCAGGGGCGTGAGCCCCAGCATTTT
CASSGPQGREPQHF
>TRBJ2-1|TRBV28|.|.
TGTGCCAGCGGTTCCGGGACTTTCTACAATGAGCAGTTCTTC
CASGSGTFYNEQFF
>TRBJ2-7|TRBV7-8|.|.
TGTGCCAGCAGCTTAACTAGTTACTACGAGCAGTACTTC
CASSLTSYYEQYF
>TRBJ1-2|TRBV20-1|.|.
TGCAGTGTTGTGAGGGGGTATGGCTACACCTTC
CSVVRGYGYTF
>TRBJ2-7|TRBV10-1|TRBD2|.
TGCGCCAGCAGCGCTGGGACTAGCGGGGGCTACGAGCAGTACTTC
CASSAGTSGGYEQYF
>TRBJ1-2|TRBV28|.|many
TGTGCCAGCAGCCCCCAGGGGACCTATGGCTACACCTTC
CASSPQGTYGYTF
>TRBJ2-3|TRBV7-8|TRBD1|.
TGTGCCAGCAGCCCCCGGGACAGCTTAAGCACAGATACGCAGTATTTT
CASSPRDSLSTDTQYF
>TRBJ2-1|TRBV7-2|.|.
TGTGCCAGCAGCAAAACGGGCGGTTCAACGGAGCAGTTCTTC
CASSKTGGSTEQFF
>TRBJ1-5|TRBV2|.|.
TGTGCCAGCAGTGGATGGACGGTCCAGCATTTT
CASSGWTVQHF
>TRBJ2-3|TRBV7-6|TRBD2|.
TGTGCCAGCAGCTTATTAGCTAGCGGGAGAGGTGCGCAGTATTTT
CASSLLASGRGAQYF
>TRBJ1-2|TRBV14|.|.
TGTGCCAGCAGCCAAGATGGCCTTTACGTGAGTGGCTACACCTTC
CASSQDGLYVSGYTF
>TRBJ2-5|TRBV7-9|TRBD1|.
TGTGCCAGCAGCTTAATGGCAGGGGGAGAGACCCAGTACTTC
CASSLMAGGETQYF
>TRBJ1-2|TRBV5-1|TRBD1|.
TGCGCCAGCAGCCAGCGGACAGGGCACGGCTACACCTTC
CASSQRTGHGYTF
>TRBJ2-5|TRBV19|TRBD1|.
TGTGCCAGCCGGTCCACAGGGGCTAAAGAGACCCAGTACTTC
CASRSTGAKETQYF
>TRBJ1-2|TRBV5-1|.|.
TGCGCCAGCAGGATGTCGGGGGACGGGTCCTATGGCTACACCTTC
CASRMSGDGSYGYTF
>TRBJ2-7|TRBV28|TRBD1|.
TGTGCCAGCAGTTCAAGGGACAGGGACGAGCAGTACTTC
CASSSRDRDEQYF
>TRBJ2-7|TRBV5-1|TRBD2|.
TGCGCCAGCAGCTTGGGGGCAGCGGGAGGGTCCTACGAGCAGTACTTC
CASSLGAAGGSYEQYF
>TRBJ2-7|TRBV2|.|many
TGTGCCAGCAAGACAGATCCCTACGAGCAGTACTTC
CASKTDPYEQYF
>TRBJ2-1|TRBV20-1|.|.
TGCAGTGCTTTCCACGGTGAGCAGTTCTTC
CSAFHGEQFF
>TRBJ1-3|TRBV7-2|.|few
TGTGCCAGCAGCGCATGGGATTTCACCTCTGGAAACACCATATATTTT
CASSAWDFTSGNTIYF
>TRBJ2-7|TRBV5-1|.|.
TGCGCCAGCAGCCCGTCGAGGGGGAGAAATTACGAGCAGTACTTC
CASSPSRGRNYEQYF
>TRBJ2-3|TRBV27|TRBD2|.
TGTGCCAGCAGATTGTTGGGACTAGTACCTTATAGCACAGATACGCAGTATTTT
CASRLLGLVPYSTDTQYF
>TRBJ2-7|TRBV10-2|.|.
TGCGCCAGCAGTGTTGAGGGAGAGGGCGAGCAGTACTTC
CASSVEGEGEQYF
>TRBJ2-7|TRBV29-1|.|.
TGCAGCGCAGGTTTTGTTCACGAGCAGTACTTC
CSAGFVHEQYF
>TRBJ2-1|TRBV7-2|.|.
TGTGCCAGCAGCTTAGCGGGCACGAGCTCCTACAATGAGCAGTTCTTC
CASSLAGTSSYNEQFF